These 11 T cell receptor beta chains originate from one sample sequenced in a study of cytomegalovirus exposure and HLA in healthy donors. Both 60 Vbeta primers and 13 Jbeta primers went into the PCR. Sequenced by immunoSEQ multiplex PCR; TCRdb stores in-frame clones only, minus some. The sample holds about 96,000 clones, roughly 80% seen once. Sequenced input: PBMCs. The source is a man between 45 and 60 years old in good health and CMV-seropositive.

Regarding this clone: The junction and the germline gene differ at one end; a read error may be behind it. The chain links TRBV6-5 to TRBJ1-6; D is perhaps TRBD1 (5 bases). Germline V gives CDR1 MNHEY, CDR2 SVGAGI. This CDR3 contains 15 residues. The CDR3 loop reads CASTSTARTSSPLPF. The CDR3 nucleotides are TGTGCCAGCACCTCGACAGCCCGGACCTCCTCACCCCTCCCCTTT.

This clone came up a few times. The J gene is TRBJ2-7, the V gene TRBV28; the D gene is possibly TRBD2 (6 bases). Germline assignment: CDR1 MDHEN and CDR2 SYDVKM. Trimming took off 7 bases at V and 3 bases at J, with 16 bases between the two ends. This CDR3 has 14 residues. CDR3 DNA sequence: TGTGCCAGCATCCTATCTGGGGGAGGCTACGAGCAGTACTTC. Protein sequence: CASILSGGGYEQYF.

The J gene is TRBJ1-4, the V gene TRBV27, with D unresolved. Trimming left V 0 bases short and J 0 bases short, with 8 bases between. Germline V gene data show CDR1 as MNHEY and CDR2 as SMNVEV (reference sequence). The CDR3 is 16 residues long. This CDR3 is CASSLSFSPTNEKLFF. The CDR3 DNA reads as TGTGCCAGCAGTTTATCATTCAGTCCAACTAATGAAAAACTGTTTTTT.

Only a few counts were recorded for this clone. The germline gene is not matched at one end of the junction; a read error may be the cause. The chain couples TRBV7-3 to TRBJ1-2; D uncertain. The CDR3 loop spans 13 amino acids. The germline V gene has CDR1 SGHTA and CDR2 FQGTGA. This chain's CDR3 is CASSPRTSYGYPF. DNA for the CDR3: TGTGCCAGCAGCCCACGGACTAGCTATGGCTACCCCTTC.

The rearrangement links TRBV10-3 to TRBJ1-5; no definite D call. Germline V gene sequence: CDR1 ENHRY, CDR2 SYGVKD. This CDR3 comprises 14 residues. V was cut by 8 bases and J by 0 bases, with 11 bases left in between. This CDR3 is CAIRAGYSNQPQHF. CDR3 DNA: TGTGCCATCCGCGCGGGGTATAGCAATCAGCCCCAGCATTTT.

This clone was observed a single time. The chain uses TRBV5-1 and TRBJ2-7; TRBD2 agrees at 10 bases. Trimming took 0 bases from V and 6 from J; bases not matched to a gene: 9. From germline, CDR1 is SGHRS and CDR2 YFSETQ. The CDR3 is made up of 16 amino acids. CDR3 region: CASSLGSSGGAREQYF. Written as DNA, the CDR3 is TGCGCCAGCAGCTTGGGATCGAGCGGGGGGGCCCGCGAGCAGTACTTC.

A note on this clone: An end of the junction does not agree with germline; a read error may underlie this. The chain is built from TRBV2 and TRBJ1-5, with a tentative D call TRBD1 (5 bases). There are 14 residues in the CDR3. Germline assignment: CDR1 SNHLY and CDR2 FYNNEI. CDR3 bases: TGTGCCAGCAGTGAACAGGGAGGCAATCAGCCCCAGAATTTT. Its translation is CASSEQGGNQPQNF.

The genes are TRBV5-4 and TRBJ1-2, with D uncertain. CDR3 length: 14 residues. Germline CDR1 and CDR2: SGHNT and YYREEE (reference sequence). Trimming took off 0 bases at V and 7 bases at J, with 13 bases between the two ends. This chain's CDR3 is CASSLAADGGGYTF. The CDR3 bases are TGTGCCAGCAGCTTGGCGGCAGATGGAGGTGGCTACACCTTC. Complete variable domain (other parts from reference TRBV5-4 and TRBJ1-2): ETGVTQSPTHLIKTRGQQVTLRCSSQSGHNTVSWYQQALGQGPQFIFQYYREEENGRGNFPPRFSGLQFPNYSSELNVNALELDDSALYLCASSLAADGGGYTFGSGTRLTVV.

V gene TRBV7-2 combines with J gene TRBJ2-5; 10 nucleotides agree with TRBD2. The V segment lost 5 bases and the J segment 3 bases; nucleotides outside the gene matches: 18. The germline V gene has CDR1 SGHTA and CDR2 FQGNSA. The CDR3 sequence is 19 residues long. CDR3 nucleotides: TGTGCCAGCAGCCGTGCCCGGTCGACTAGCGGGCTGGTGGAAGAGACCCAGTACTTC. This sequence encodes CASSRARSTSGLVEETQYF.

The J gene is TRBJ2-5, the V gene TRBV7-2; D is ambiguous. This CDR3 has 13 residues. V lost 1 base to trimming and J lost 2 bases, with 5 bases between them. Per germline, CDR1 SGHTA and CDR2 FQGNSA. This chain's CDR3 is CASSLGPQETQYF. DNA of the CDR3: TGTGCCAGCAGCTTAGGGCCGCAAGAGACCCAGTACTTC.

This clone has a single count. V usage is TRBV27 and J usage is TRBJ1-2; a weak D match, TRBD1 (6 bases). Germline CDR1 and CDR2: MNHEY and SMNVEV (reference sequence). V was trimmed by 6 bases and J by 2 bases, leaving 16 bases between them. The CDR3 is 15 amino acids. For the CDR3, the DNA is TGTGCCAGCAGCCCGATCCAGGGGTCGAACTATGGCTACACCTTC. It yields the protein CASSPIQGSNYGYTF.